Given below is one T cell receptor beta chain in context. Its matching antigen is unknown. The sample is drawn from a study of cytomegalovirus exposure and HLA in healthy donors. The PCR used 60 Vbeta and 13 Jbeta primers. Per the original methods: Among the unique TCR beta chains that a later analysis counted, roughly 80 million in all, 10 million to 11 million were shared. Assay: immunoSEQ multiplex PCR; the TCRdb copy retains only in-frame clones and omits some. The V and J calls and clone size are taken from that table; D and trimming were inferred from the DNA. The data contain some 76,000 clones, roughly 80% of them singletons. Study findings and constraints: Previous analysis showed most TCR beta V segments were productive about 90% or about 30% of the time. The later analysis indicated that the majority of CMV-associated TCR beta chains appeared HLA-restricted. Rare sequences made up most TCRs, while some public TCRs were found in many donors.

The CDR3 is made up of 11 amino acids. The V and J ends lost 6 bases and 4 bases, in that order; junction bases with no gene match: 1. The germline V gene has CDR1 SQVTM and CDR2 ANQGSEA. This receptor was identified in a woman aged 50 to 60 in good health and CMV-seronegative. Sequencing was performed on PBMCs. The V and J genes are TRBV29-1 and TRBJ1-2; TRBD1 agrees at 8 bases. The CDR3 DNA is TGCAGCGTCGACAGGGGCTATGGCTACACCTTC. Protein sequence: CSVDRGYGYTF.